This T cell receptor (beta chain) was documented in a study of blood T cell repertoires in COVID-19 (dated by TCRdb to the early 2020s). Some background on the complete study: Collaborator samples came from the United States, Italy and Spain and covered acute and convalescent phases of COVID-19. Where HLA class I and class II types were available, the types were taken from metadata supplied by the sample provider, not from assay-based typing. The dataset comprised deeply sampled blood TCRbeta repertoires from subjects exposed to, actively infected with, or recovered from COVID-19. The repertoires were made available in a free public database intended to serve as a resource for research on the immune response to SARS-CoV-2. The samples were drawn from the first 160 participants of the ongoing ImmuneRACE study and from roughly 1,300 subjects provided by 6 global collaborators. Nearly every sample came with metadata listing a de-identified subject ID, COVID-19 status, age in years and sex. The material from the prospective study consisted of cDNA or gDNA derived from T cells, B-cell-depleted T cells, or PBMCs.

Details on this clone: No antigen is known for it. No base quality values were provided; no much bigger clone lies one nucleotide off.

The junction shows trimming of 3 bases on V and 0 bases on J, plus 8 bases between the germline ends. From the germline V gene (reference sequence), CDR1 is DFQATT and CDR2 is SNEGSKA. Its CDR3 holds 13 amino acids, cysteine through phenylalanine. The entry retains the CDR3 DNA only, 39 bases that are in frame from base 1. Each collaborating institution followed its own protocols to collect whole blood in K2EDTA tubes. For TCRbeta analysis, collaborator samples were shipped as frozen whole blood, as isolated PBMCs, or as DNA extracted from either sample type. TCRbeta CDR3 regions were amplified from genomic DNA using the immunoSEQ Assay, a bias-controlled multiplex PCR. Per the authors' processing: Within the assay, amplification of reference gene primers was used to estimate how many nucleated cells each sample contained. To quantify the absolute abundance of each unique TCRbeta CDR3 rearrangement, sequence reads were collapsed and filtered. Productive Simpson clonality was computed per sample as the square root of Simpson's diversity index over productive rearrangements. Imported from immuneACCESS, the table was reduced by TCRdb to in-frame sequences with V and J called. These copies leave out some clones; in studies compared against another copy, an unresolved V gene accounts for under half, and the cause of the remainder is not known. That table furnishes V, J and clone size, whereas the DNA furnished D and trimming. The sample profile shows 250,000 to 350,000 clones; roughly 89% of them were found once. Together, the top ten hold 2.5% to 3.5% of the sample.

Broad study findings and their caveats: Clinical and demographic metadata were provided uncurated, with the amount varying by source and participant.

The origin of this receptor is a woman younger than 45 with active or convalescent COVID-19. What was sequenced was peripheral blood. The V and J genes are TRBV20-1 and TRBJ1-2, with the D gene call left open. The sequenced DNA: TGCAGTGCTAGTGAGGGAGCTAACTATGGCTACACCTTC. This encodes CSASEGANYGYTF.